Below, 32 T cell receptor beta chains from the same sample are listed, as sequenced in a study of Graves' ophthalmopathy and Graves' hyperthyroidism. Amplification targeted the TCR beta CDR3 regions, with RNA transcripts as the source material. Second-round multiplex PCR came after first-round RT-PCR with HTBI primers. TCRdb passed the multiplex PCR reads through MiXCR, listing each CDR3 protein once. The sample holds over a million distinct CDR3 sequences, 36% seen once. The sequencing input was peripheral blood or thyroid tissue (not recorded which). The receptor set was obtained from an adult man with Graves' hyperthyroidism.

This chain connects TRBV6-5 to TRBJ1-6, with TRBD1 matching 10 bases. The V segment lost 4 bases and the J segment 8 bases; nucleotides outside the gene matches: 11. The CDR3 consists of 17 residues. Germline CDR1 reads MNHEY; CDR2 reads SVGAGI. The CDR3 loop is CASSLVGTGVFDSPLHF. Here the CDR3 DNA reads TGTGCCAGCAGTTTAGTTGGGACAGGGGTTTTTGATTCACCCCTCCACTTT.

The table lists this clonotype with many counts. J is TRBJ1-5 and V is TRBV5-6; D is ambiguous. Germline CDR1 SGHDT, CDR2 YYEEEE. The V and J ends lost 4 bases and 2 bases respectively, with 10 bases between them. CDR3 length: 14 amino acids. The CDR3 is CASSLHIGNQPQHF. The CDR3 nucleotides are TGTGCCAGCAGCCTACACATAGGCAATCAGCCCCAGCATTTT.

This clonotype was recorded many times. V usage is TRBV5-1 and J usage is TRBJ1-1, with D perhaps matching TRBD1 (6 bases). The CDR3 loop spans 13 amino acids. Trimming removed 6 bases at V and 5 bases at J, with 14 bases between. From germline, CDR1 is SGHRS and CDR2 YFSETQ. CDR3 sequence reads: CASIEGRGTEAFF. CDR3 DNA: TGCGCCAGCATTGAGGGTAGGGGGACTGAAGCTTTCTTT.

There are many counts of this clonotype. The chain links TRBV5-6 to TRBJ1-1; D remains ambiguous. Trimming left V 1 base short and J 0 bases short, with 10 bases between. CDR3 length: 15 amino acids. The germline CDR1 and CDR2 sequences are SGHDT and YYEEEE. The CDR3, as DNA: TGTGCCAGCAGCTTGTATCGAAGCCTGAACACTGAAGCTTTCTTT. Amino acid sequence: CASSLYRSLNTEAFF.

V gene TRBV30 combines with J gene TRBJ1-6; TRBD1 might be the D (6 bases). Trimming left V 2 bases short and J 9 bases short, with 14 bases between. CDR1 is GTSNPN and CDR2 is SVGIG in the germline V gene (reference sequence). CDR3 length equals 14 residues. CDR3 coding DNA: TGTGCCTGGAGTATACAGGGAATGGCTTCACCCCTCCACTTT. Translating it yields CAWSIQGMASPLHF.

In its sample, this clonotype was seen many times. V usage is TRBV20-1 and J usage is TRBJ2-7, with TRBD1 identical over 7 bases. Germline V gene lookup returns CDR1 DFQATT and CDR2 SNEGSKA (reference sequence). The CDR3 extends over 14 amino acids. Unmatched junction bases numbered 10, after V lost 6 bases and J lost 2 bases. CDR3 residues: CSARYRGLAYEQYF. DNA for the CDR3: TGCAGTGCAAGATACAGGGGCCTGGCCTACGAGCAGTACTTC.

This clonotype was picked up many times. V is TRBV19 and J is TRBJ2-7; 7 bases are shared with TRBD1. Per the germline V gene, CDR1 is LNHDA and CDR2 is SQIVND (reference sequence). This CDR3 comprises 12 residues. V was clipped by 8 bases and J by 4 bases; unmatched bases: 5. CDR3 loop: CASEDREYEQYF. CDR3 DNA: TGTGCCAGTGAAGACAGGGAATACGAGCAGTACTTC.

The chain links TRBV5-4 to TRBJ1-5, with TRBD1 matching 7 bases. Germline V gene data show CDR1 as SGHNT and CDR2 as YYREEE (reference sequence). The CDR3 loop spans 14 amino acids. V gave up 4 bases and J gave up 3 bases; unmatched junction bases: 4. DNA of the CDR3: TGTGCCAGCAGCCGAGGGGGCACCAATCAGCCCCAGCATTTT. This codes for CASSRGGTNQPQHF.

V usage is TRBV10-3 and J usage is TRBJ1-5; 8 bases agree with TRBD1. CDR3 length: 13 amino acids. J was trimmed by 14 bases and V by 4 bases; bases with no gene match: 10. Germline-derived CDR1 and CDR2 are ENHRY and SYGVKD. CDR3 DNA sequence: TGTGCCATCAGTGGAGCGGGACAGGTATCCGAGCATTTT. Residues: CAISGAGQVSEHF.

This clonotype came up many times. The chain recombines TRBV9 with TRBJ2-7; D perhaps matches TRBD1 (5 bases). The CDR3 has 16 amino acids. Trimming left V 2 bases short and J 3 bases short, with 18 bases between. CDR1 is SGDLS and CDR2 is YYNGEE in the germline V gene. The CDR3 sequence is CASSVGARAGRYEQYF. The DNA of the CDR3 is TGTGCCAGCAGCGTGGGCGCTCGTGCAGGGCGCTACGAGCAGTACTTC. Looking up the rest from reference TRBV9 and TRBJ2-7 gives the full variable domain: DSGVTQTPKHLITATGQRVTLRCSPRSGDLSVYWYQQSLDQGLQFLIQYYNGEERAKGNILERFSAQQFPDLHSELNLSSLELGDSALYFCASSVGARAGRYEQYFGPGTRLTVT.

The chain combines TRBV20-1 with TRBJ1-2; tentatively, D is TRBD1 (6 bases). V was trimmed by 3 bases and J by 4 bases, leaving 12 bases between them. The CDR3 is 13 amino acids. Per the germline V gene, CDR1 is DFQATT and CDR2 is SNEGSKA (reference sequence). CDR3 DNA: TGCAGTGCTAGCGGAGGGGGGAGCTATGGCTACACCTTC. Amino acid sequence: CSASGGGSYGYTF.

This clonotype came up many times. This chain connects TRBV12-3 or TRBV12-4 to TRBJ1-2; D might be TRBD1 (6 bases). The germline V and J ends were trimmed by 7 bases and 7 bases, with 13 bases remaining between them. The CDR3 consists of 12 residues. CDR3 DNA sequence: TGTGCCAGCACCCAGGGGTTCGCTGGCTACACCTTC. Protein product: CASTQGFAGYTF.

CDR3 amino acids: CSAIGNSGETQYF. The CDR3 DNA follows: TGCAGTGCTATCGGGAATAGTGGAGAGACCCAGTACTTC. The chain has TRBV20-1 and TRBJ2-5, with D possibly TRBD2 on 5 matching bases. The CDR3 contains 13 residues. Germline V CDR1 and CDR2: DFQATT, SNEGSKA (reference sequence). Trimming pared 4 bases from V and 4 bases from J, leaving 13 bases between.

Comment on this clonotype: A junction end diverges from the germline sequence, so it may reflect a read error. The CDR3 DNA follows: TGTGCCGGCAGTTACCTCGGGACAGGAACCTACGAGCAGTACTTC. Its protein is CAGSYLGTGTYEQYF. The chain couples TRBV25-1 to TRBJ2-7, with 8 bases identical to TRBD1. Looked up from germline, CDR1 is MGHDK and CDR2 is SYGVNS. The CDR3 covers 15 residues.

This clonotype was detected ten times or more. The chain recombines TRBV3-1 with TRBJ2-7; maybe TRBD1 (5 bases). This CDR3 is built from 11 residues. Trimming cost V 2 bases and J 6 bases, with 5 bases left between them. Germline CDR1 and CDR2: LGHDT and YNNKEL (reference sequence). CDR3 loop: CASSQTGEQYF. The CDR3 DNA reads TGTGCCAGCAGCCAAACAGGCGAGCAGTACTTC.

The gene calls are TRBV12-3 or TRBV12-4 and TRBJ1-3; D is undetermined. CDR3 size: 16 residues. Trimming left V 2 bases short and J 0 bases short, with 11 bases between. CDR3 DNA: TGTGCCAGCAGTTTATCTGGACTCAGCTCTGGAAACACCATATATTTT. Translated, it gives CASSLSGLSSGNTIYF.

This clonotype was found many times. This chain joins TRBV7-8 and TRBJ2-5; 7 bases line up with TRBD2. V dropped 3 bases and J dropped 0; count of bases not matched to a gene: 7. The germline CDR1 and CDR2 sequences are SGHVS and FQNEAQ. CDR3 size: 16 residues. This CDR3 reads CASSFLGGGNQETQYF. DNA for the CDR3: TGTGCCAGCAGCTTTTTGGGGGGGGGAAACCAAGAGACCCAGTACTTC.

The chain carries TRBV7-2 and TRBJ2-7; TRBD2 is a possible D gene (7 bases). The germline V and J ends were trimmed by 0 bases and 2 bases, with 17 bases remaining between them. CDR1 is SGHTA and CDR2 is FQGNSA in the germline V gene. The CDR3 loop spans 17 amino acids. The CDR3 DNA follows: TGTGCCAGCAGCTTAGCGGGAGGGGGTTGGGCTACCTACGAGCAGTACTTC. This gives the protein CASSLAGGGWATYEQYF.

This clonotype was observed a few times. The chain employs TRBV6-5 and TRBJ2-7, with a weak D call TRBD1 (8 bases). Deletions cut 0 bases from V and 2 bases from J, with 11 bases between. CDR3 size: 15 residues. CDR1 MNHEY and CDR2 SVGAGI come from the germline V gene. In DNA, the CDR3 is TGTGCCAGCAGTTACTCTACAGGGGGGGCCTACGAGCAGTACTTC. Encoded protein: CASSYSTGGAYEQYF.

Notes on this clonotype: Given the absence of the conserved phenylalanine or tryptophan at the CDR3 end, a read error is likely. This sequence joins TRBV9 and TRBJ1-1, with TRBD1 matching over 7 bases. The germline V gene has CDR1 SGDLS and CDR2 YYNGEE. The CDR3 has 13 residues. V shed 6 bases and J 3 bases; nucleotides not matched to a gene: 5. CDR3 bases: TGTGCCAGCACCCCCAGGGGGTACACTGAAGCTTTCGTT. Protein product: CASTPRGYTEAFV.

V is TRBV5-6 and J is TRBJ2-2; TRBD2 agrees at 7 bases. The CDR3 has 16 residues. The germline CDR1 and CDR2 sequences are SGHDT and YYEEEE. Unmatched junction bases numbered 5, after V lost 0 bases and J lost 3 bases. CDR3 in amino acids: CASSLVRGRDTGELFF. For the CDR3, the DNA is TGTGCCAGCAGCTTGGTGCGGGGGAGGGACACCGGGGAGCTGTTTTTT.

The chain uses TRBV6-6 and TRBJ2-7, with D possibly being TRBD2 (6 bases). Germline lookup yields CDR1 MNHNY and CDR2 SVGAGI (reference sequence). The CDR3 loop spans 15 amino acids. V was pared by 6 bases and J by 2 bases, with 17 bases between. The CDR3 spells CASRPGPAGAYEQYV. Written as DNA, the CDR3 is TGTGCCAGCAGGCCGGGACCAGCGGGTGCCTACGAGCAGTACGTC.

This clonotype has only a few counts. A read error may account for a junction end that differs from germline. The V call is TRBV10-2, the J call TRBJ2-7, with 8 positions matching TRBD1. Germline V CDR1 and CDR2: WSHSY, SAAADI. The CDR3 runs 12 residues. The chain's CDR3 is CASSEPGQVWDF. The DNA for the CDR3 is TGCGCCAGCAGTGAGCCGGGACAGGTTTGGGACTTC.

V and J are TRBV5-6 and TRBJ1-5; TRBD1 is a possible D gene (5 bases). Germline values: CDR1 SGHDT, CDR2 YYEEEE. The CDR3 loop spans 14 amino acids. V was pared by 0 bases and J by 5 bases, with 9 bases between. CDR3 amino acids: CASSLGDRYQPQHF. DNA of the CDR3: TGTGCCAGCAGCTTGGGGGACCGATATCAGCCCCAGCATTTT.

This clonotype was counted ten times or more. This rearrangement joins TRBV20-1 to TRBJ1-3; D gene uncertain. Trimming took off 3 bases at V and 4 bases at J, with 13 bases between the two ends. This CDR3 is built from 14 residues. Germline V CDR1 and CDR2: DFQATT, SNEGSKA (reference sequence). The CDR3 DNA reads as TGCAGTGCTAGGGGGTCCGGGATAGGAAACACCATATATTTT. This sequence encodes CSARGSGIGNTIYF.

The rearrangement links TRBV2 to TRBJ2-7, with D tentatively TRBD2 (6 bases). With 6 bases removed from V and 6 bases from J, the gap between germline ends came to 21 bases. Germline CDR1 SNHLY, CDR2 FYNNEI. This CDR3 region has 15 residues. The CDR3 sequence is CASRSGFSGNREQYF. CDR3 coding DNA: TGTGCCAGCAGGTCGGGGTTTAGCGGAAATCGCGAGCAGTACTTC.

The table lists this clonotype with a few counts. The gene calls are TRBV7-2 and TRBJ2-7; 7 bases fit TRBD2. The CDR3 contains 15 residues. The ends lost 5 bases at V and 5 bases at J; junction bases unmatched: 12. Germline lookup yields CDR1 SGHTA and CDR2 FQGNSA. CDR3 in amino acids: CASSPSWGEGHEQYF. CDR3 nucleotide sequence: TGTGCCAGCAGCCCTAGTTGGGGGGAGGGCCACGAGCAGTACTTC.

The sample holds a few counts of this clonotype. This chain links TRBV7-2 with TRBJ2-2, with 8 positions matching TRBD1. The length of the CDR3 is 14 residues. Looked up from germline, CDR1 is SGHTA and CDR2 is FQGNSA. V shed 5 bases, J shed 7 bases, and the junction held 6 bases outside the gene matches. CDR3 loop: CASSRRGHGGELFF. The CDR3 DNA follows: TGTGCCAGCAGCCGCAGGGGGCATGGCGGGGAGCTGTTTTTT.

A few counts support this clonotype. This rearrangement joins TRBV9 to TRBJ2-5; 9 bases agree with TRBD1. V shed 5 bases, J shed 5 bases, and the junction held 10 bases outside the gene matches. Germline V CDR1 and CDR2: SGDLS, YYNGEE. There are 15 residues in the CDR3. For the CDR3, the DNA is TGTGCCAGCAGTGACGGGGACAGGGAAGGGGAGACCCAGTACTTC. It codes for CASSDGDREGETQYF.

This clonotype appeared many times. This chain links TRBV4-1 with TRBJ1-4; D may be TRBD1 (5 bases). Germline V gene sequence: CDR1 MGHRA, CDR2 YSYEKL. The ends were cut back, 4 bases at V and 8 bases at J, with 11 bases in the middle. CDR3 size: 13 residues. This CDR3 reads CASSPGMEEKLFF. DNA for the CDR3: TGCGCCAGCAGCCCAGGGATGGAGGAAAAACTGTTTTTT.

This clonotype was seen many times. The J gene is TRBJ2-2, the V gene TRBV10-3, with 7 bases that match TRBD2. The CDR3 sequence is 15 residues long. Unmatched junction bases numbered 4, after V lost 2 bases and J lost 4 bases. From germline, CDR1 is ENHRY and CDR2 SYGVKD. CDR3 sequence: CAISEASGSTGELFF. In nucleotides, the CDR3 is TGTGCCATCAGTGAGGCTAGCGGAAGCACCGGGGAGCTGTTTTTT.

At least ten counts were recorded for this clonotype. The rearrangement joins TRBV15 to TRBJ1-1; no definite D call. V dropped 5 bases and J dropped 1 base, with 5 bases sitting between them. The CDR3 is made up of 12 amino acids. Germline V gives CDR1 LNHNV, CDR2 YYDKDF (reference sequence). This chain's CDR3 is CATSGKNTEAFF. CDR3 sequence (DNA): TGTGCCACCAGCGGGAAGAACACTGAAGCTTTCTTT.